This T cell receptor (beta chain) was profiled in a study of CD4 T cells in relation to SARS-CoV-2 and coronaviruses. The CDR3 is 17 residues long. The germline V gene encodes CDR1 SGHVS and CDR2 FQNEAQ. J gave up 3 bases and V 5 bases, and 11 bases lay outside the gene matches. In this sample, this clone turned up once. Its antigen is unknown. Generated by immunoSEQ multiplex PCR, the TCRdb table keeps only in-frame clones and is missing some. The repertoire holds about 38,000 clones, with more than 65% as singletons. The chain employs TRBV7-8 and TRBJ2-2, with TRBD2 matching 8 bases. This receptor was identified in an adult with COVID-19. The sequenced sample consisted of naive CD4+ T cells from PBMCs, cultured in vitro. Subset of the sample: naive CD4+ T cells isolated by negative enrichment. The CDR3 bases are TGTGCCAGCAGCGGACGACGGACTAGCCGATACACCGGGGAGCTGTTTTTT. Amino acids: CASSGRRTSRYTGELFF.